One and the same sample provided the 18 T cell receptor beta chains below, sequenced in a study of T cells after yellow fever vaccination. One entry per CDR3 protein results from TCRdb running MiXCR on the 5' RACE reads. The repertoire consists of approximately 340,000 distinct CDR3 sequences, with over 8% occurring once and the leading ten covering about a sixth. The sample in question was PBMCs, obtained on the day of the first yellow fever vaccination. These receptors all stem from a man aged 18 to 29 who received the YFV17D yellow fever vaccine.

The chain combines TRBV27 with TRBJ2-2; D possibly corresponds to TRBD2 (5 bases). This CDR3 contains 16 residues. The germline V gene encodes CDR1 MNHEY and CDR2 SMNVEV (reference sequence). Trimming stripped 2 bases from V and 1 base from J, with 11 bases between. CDR3 sequence: CASSLRGNLNTGELFF. The CDR3 bases are TGTGCCAGCAGTTTAAGAGGGAACTTGAACACCGGGGAGCTGTTTTTT.

V is TRBV29-1 and J is TRBJ2-3; D is unclear. The CDR3 is 10 residues long. Germline V gene lookup returns CDR1 SQVTM and CDR2 ANQGSEA. The chain's CDR3 is CIVGTDTQYF. CDR3 coding DNA: TGCATCGTCGGCACAGATACGCAGTATTTT.

This clonotype was seen ten or more times. The genes are TRBV4-1 and TRBJ2-2, with D possibly matching TRBD1 (7 bases). This CDR3 comprises 16 residues. The germline V and J ends were trimmed by 3 bases and 4 bases, with 15 bases remaining between them. Per germline, CDR1 MGHRA and CDR2 YSYEKL. CDR3 nucleotides: TGCGCCAGCAGCCAGCACCCGGAGGGGGCCACCGGGGAGCTGTTTTTT. Its protein is CASSQHPEGATGELFF.

There are a few counts of this clonotype. This chain connects TRBV4-1 to TRBJ2-2; D assignment may be TRBD1 or TRBD2 (5 bases each). Germline lookup yields CDR1 MGHRA and CDR2 YSYEKL. This CDR3 has 15 residues. Trimming left V 1 base short and J 7 bases short, with 13 bases between. CDR3 DNA: TGCGCCAGCAGCCAAGCGGGAATAAGGGGCGGGGAGCTGTTTTTT. It translates to CASSQAGIRGGELFF.

This clonotype was observed a handful of times. The rearrangement joins TRBV6-2 or TRBV6-3 to TRBJ2-7; 7 nucleotides agree with TRBD1. V shed 5 bases and J 7 bases; nucleotides not matched to a gene: 5. This CDR3 is 12 amino acids long. The germline V gene has CDR1 MNHEY and CDR2 SVGEGT. The CDR3 sequence is CASSDREREQYV. The CDR3 nucleotides read TGTGCCAGCAGTGACAGGGAGCGGGAGCAGTACGTC.

This clonotype has just a few counts. This sequence joins TRBV7-2 and TRBJ2-7; tentatively, D is TRBD1 (5 bases). Trimming took off 10 bases at V and 0 bases at J, with 19 bases between the two ends. CDR3 length: 15 amino acids. Germline V lookup: CDR1 SGHTA, CDR2 FQGNSA. CDR3 residues: CATRRERQSSYEQYF. As DNA, the CDR3 is TGTGCCACCAGGCGTGAGCGACAGAGCTCCTACGAGCAGTACTTC.

This clonotype has only a few counts. V and J are TRBV20-1 and TRBJ1-2; D remains ambiguous. V was trimmed by 8 bases and J by 8 bases, leaving 15 bases between them. The germline V gene encodes CDR1 DFQATT and CDR2 SNEGSKA (reference sequence). The CDR3 runs to 11 residues. CDR3 DNA sequence: TGCAGTCCACTGGAGGCTTGGGGCTACACCTTC. Translated: CSPLEAWGYTF.

This clonotype showed up many times. The chain employs TRBV4-2 and TRBJ2-7, with 9 bases aligning to TRBD2. Germline loops: CDR1 LGHNA, CDR2 YNFKEQ. The V gene end was trimmed by 1 base and the J gene end by 1 base; junction bases not matched to a gene: 8. The CDR3 is 17 amino acids. This CDR3 is CASSQVEAGGTSYEQYF. DNA for the CDR3: TGTGCCAGCAGCCAAGTGGAAGCGGGGGGCACATCCTACGAGCAGTACTTC.

This clonotype was seen a handful of times. The CDR3 nucleotides read TGCGCCAGCAGCCAAGAGTCTAGCACAGATACGCAGTATTTT. Translation gives CASSQESSTDTQYF. This chain uses TRBV4-3 with TRBJ2-3; no reliable D call. V was shortened by 0 bases and J by 0 bases, with 4 bases between the two germline ends. CDR3 size: 14 residues. The germline CDR1 and CDR2 sequences are LGHNA and YSLEER.

The V call is TRBV18, the J call TRBJ2-7, with TRBD1 matching over 10 bases. The junction had 14 bases not matched to a gene; V was cut back by 5 bases and J by 7 bases. CDR1 and CDR2 (germline): KGHSH, LQKENI. The CDR3 consists of 16 residues. CDR3 DNA sequence: TGTGCCAGCTCATCTATTGGACAGGGGGGTCGGGGTGAGCAGTACTTC. Translated, it gives CASSSIGQGGRGEQYF. Together with reference TRBV18 and TRBJ2-7, the CDR3 gives the full variable domain: NAGVMQNPRHLVRRRGQEARLRCSPMKGHSHVYWYRQLPEEGLKFMVYLQKENIIDESGMPKERFSAEFPKEGPSILRIQQVVRGDSAAYFCASSSIGQGGRGEQYFGPGTRLTVT.

This rearrangement joins TRBV20-1 to TRBJ2-7, with 9 bases fitting TRBD2. CDR1 is DFQATT, CDR2 SNEGSKA, per germline (reference sequence). This CDR3 has 16 amino acids. J lost 0 bases, V lost 1 base, and 7 bases had no gene match. CDR3 in amino acids: CSARVIKRGDSYEQYF. CDR3 in DNA: TGCAGTGCTAGAGTTATAAAGCGGGGGGACTCCTACGAGCAGTACTTC.

Many counts were recorded for this clonotype. The chain is built from TRBV6-5 and TRBJ1-6; no clear D gene. Germline V gives CDR1 MNHEY, CDR2 SVGAGI. The CDR3 runs 15 residues. V shed 7 bases and J shed 8 bases, with 18 bases lying between them. CDR3: CASNPTDANHSPLHF. CDR3 DNA sequence: TGTGCCAGCAATCCGACGGATGCGAATCATTCACCCCTCCACTTT.

This clonotype was counted a few times. The chain employs TRBV20-1 and TRBJ1-2; no clear D. The length of the CDR3 is 12 residues. CDR1 is DFQATT and CDR2 is SNEGSKA in the germline V gene (reference sequence). V was pared by 4 bases and J by 4 bases, with 10 bases between. The CDR3 DNA sequence: TGCAGTGCTACTAAGGACCTCTATGGCTACACCTTC. It specifies CSATKDLYGYTF.

A few counts support this clonotype. V usage is TRBV7-8 and J usage is TRBJ2-3; 7 bases line up with TRBD1. The CDR3 has 13 residues. Germline CDR1 SGHVS, CDR2 FQNEAQ. The V gene end was trimmed by 8 bases and the J gene end by 2 bases; junction bases not matched to a gene: 4. The CDR3 DNA is TGTGCCAGCCTGACAGGGCTCACAGATACGCAGTATTTT. This translates into CASLTGLTDTQYF.

The CDR3 protein is CASSLSGGQPYYGYTF. The DNA for the CDR3 is TGTGCCAGCAGTTTATCGGGGGGACAGCCCTACTATGGCTACACCTTC. J is TRBJ1-2 and V is TRBV27; 7 nucleotides agree with TRBD1. The germline V gene has CDR1 MNHEY and CDR2 SMNVEV (reference sequence). The V segment lost 0 bases and the J segment 3 bases; nucleotides outside the gene matches: 7. This CDR3 spans 16 amino acids.

V usage is TRBV18 and J usage is TRBJ1-3; D is unresolved. The CDR3 is 16 amino acids. V gave up 0 bases and J gave up 0 bases, with 9 bases separating them. In germline, CDR1 is KGHSH, CDR2 LQKENI. CDR3 DNA sequence: TGTGCCAGCTCACCACCGGGAAGCAGCTCTGGAAACACCATATATTTT. It codes for CASSPPGSSSGNTIYF.

This chain links TRBV11-3 with TRBJ2-1; 8 bases are shared with TRBD1. With V trimmed by 1 base and J by 8 bases, 7 bases remained unmatched. Germline CDR1 and CDR2: SGHNT and YENEEA. The CDR3 spans 15 residues. The DNA of the CDR3 is TGTGCCAGCAGCTTAGCTCCCGACAGGGGTGATGAGCAGTTCTTC. It specifies CASSLAPDRGDEQFF.

This clonotype was detected only a few times. V is TRBV6-2 or TRBV6-3 and J is TRBJ2-7, with 11 positions matching TRBD2. CDR1 and CDR2 from the germline V gene are MNHEY and SVGEGT. V shed 6 bases, J shed 4 bases, and the junction held 11 bases outside the gene matches. The length of the CDR3 is 16 residues. The CDR3 region has the DNA TGTGCCAGCAGCGATAATACCGGGACTAGCGGTTACGAGCAGTACTTC. This gives the protein CASSDNTGTSGYEQYF.